This T cell receptor beta chain was recovered during a study of blood T cell repertoires in COVID-19. Study as a whole: The origin of the acute and convalescent COVID-19 samples was the United States, Italy and Spain. PBMCs, B-cell-depleted T cells, or T cells were the source of the cDNA or gDNA that made up the material.

V shed 5 bases, J shed 0 bases, and the junction held 7 bases outside the gene matches. The CDR3 runs 17 residues. CDR1 and CDR2 from the germline V gene are MDHEN and SYDVKM. Per the study methods: Scientists estimated how many nucleated cells there were by amplifying reference gene primers. Only in-frame clones appear in the TCRdb table, and some are missing; sequencing was by immunoSEQ multiplex PCR. The DNA was the basis for D and trimming; V, J and clone size are from that table. The profile covers tens of thousands of clones, with about 83% appearing a single time and about half taken by the ten largest.

The TCR sequence derives from a human donor in a cohort sampled during active COVID-19. The material sequenced was peripheral blood. The chain uses TRBV28 and TRBJ1-5; 10 bases are a match to TRBD1. CDR3 DNA: TGTGCCAGCAGTAATTCGGGACAGGGGCGTAGCAATCAGCCCCAGCATTTT. Protein: CASSNSGQGRSNQPQHF.